The 15 T cell receptor beta chains in this list originate from one sample, sequenced in a study of blood T cell repertoires in COVID-19. Clones were read by immunoSEQ multiplex PCR, and TCRdb kept only the in-frame ones, dropping some. This sample has some 140,000 clones, with 70% to 80% found just once. The sample comprised peripheral blood. These receptors were taken from a man in his 60s with acute or convalescent COVID-19.

This chain links TRBV6-2 or TRBV6-3 with TRBJ1-1; possible D gene TRBD1, 6 bases. The CDR3 consists of 16 residues. The ends were cut back, 3 bases at V and 5 bases at J, with 19 bases in the middle. From germline, CDR1 is MNHEY and CDR2 SVGEGT. The CDR3 region has the DNA TGTGCCAGCAGTTATCCCCTTTTTCAGGGGCCAACTGAAGCTTTCTTT. Amino acid sequence: CASSYPLFQGPTEAFF.

This chain links TRBV6-2 or TRBV6-3 with TRBJ1-1, with D unclear. This CDR3 region has 14 residues. Germline lookup yields CDR1 MNHEY and CDR2 SVGEGT. Trimming left V 0 bases short and J 1 base short, with 6 bases between. This CDR3 is CASSYSGANTEAFF. Here the CDR3 DNA reads TGTGCCAGCAGTTACTCGGGAGCGAACACTGAAGCTTTCTTT.

CDR3 sequence (DNA): TGTGCCATCAGCGAGGCGAGGGATACGCAGTATTTT. Translation: CAISEARDTQYF. V usage is TRBV10-3 and J usage is TRBJ2-3; unclear D gene. The CDR3 extends over 12 amino acids. In germline, CDR1 is ENHRY, CDR2 SYGVKD. Trimming took off 6 bases at V and 6 bases at J, with 10 bases between the two ends.

The V and J genes are TRBV7-6 and TRBJ2-7; TRBD2 might be the D (6 bases). Per the germline V gene, CDR1 is SGHVS and CDR2 is FNYEAQ. The CDR3 spans 16 residues. V lost 0 bases to trimming and J lost 6 bases, with 18 bases between them. CDR3 bases: TGTGCCAGCAGCTTAGCGCTCGGAGGGGCGCTGGGCGAGCAGTACTTC. This translates into CASSLALGGALGEQYF.

As concerns this clone: A read error may account for a junction end that differs from germline. CDR3 sequence: CASSMTGF. DNA for the CDR3: TGTGCCAGTAGTATGACGGGGTTC. This chain connects TRBV19 to TRBJ2-4; possible D gene TRBD2, 5 bases. The CDR3 is 8 residues long. CDR1 LNHDA and CDR2 SQIVND come from the germline V gene (reference sequence).

The rearrangement joins TRBV6-5 to TRBJ1-2, with 7 bases identical to TRBD1. The trim removed 4 bases at V and 10 bases at J, leaving 12 bases unmatched. Germline-derived CDR1 and CDR2 are MNHEY and SVGAGI. The CDR3 totals 14 residues. CDR3 sequence reads: CASSSNRGGAIYTF. The CDR3 DNA sequence: TGTGCCAGCAGTTCCAACCGAGGGGGCGCGATCTACACCTTC.

The chain couples TRBV7-6 to TRBJ2-2; 8 bases fit TRBD1. From germline, CDR1 is SGHVS and CDR2 FNYEAQ. V shed 2 bases, J shed 5 bases, and the junction held 7 bases outside the gene matches. The CDR3 contains 16 residues. The CDR3 loop reads CASSLRGQESTGELFF. CDR3 coding DNA: TGTGCCAGCAGCTTAAGGGGACAGGAGTCAACCGGGGAGCTGTTTTTT.

The V call is TRBV28, the J call TRBJ1-5; D gene unclear. The CDR3 contains 14 residues. V shed 3 bases and J shed 7 bases, with 13 bases lying between them. CDR1 and CDR2 (germline): MDHEN, SYDVKM. CDR3: CASSLIVGGQPQHF. CDR3 nucleotide sequence: TGTGCCAGCAGTTTGATCGTAGGAGGACAGCCCCAGCATTTT.

About this clone: A much larger clonotype is one base distant, so this may be a read error. This specimen includes other DNA sequences encoding the same CDR3. The genes are TRBV6-2 or TRBV6-3 and TRBJ2-2, with D perhaps matching TRBD1 (6 bases). Germline V gene sequence: CDR1 MNHEY, CDR2 SVGEGT. This CDR3 spans 15 amino acids. V lost 2 bases and J lost 3, with 10 bases in between. Here the CDR3 reads CASSYVGADTGELFF. For the CDR3, the DNA is TGTGCCAGCAGTTACGTGGGGGCGGACACCGGGGAGCTGTTTTTT.

As to this clone: Other DNA sequences in this specimen translate into the identical CDR3. This rearrangement joins TRBV7-3 to TRBJ1-1; D gene ambiguous. Germline loops: CDR1 SGHTA, CDR2 FQGTGA. Trimming took off 2 bases at V and 0 bases at J, with 4 bases between the two ends. The CDR3 length is 13 residues. The CDR3 region has the DNA TGTGCCAGCAGCTTATATATGAACACTGAAGCTTTCTTT. It specifies CASSLYMNTEAFF.

The gene calls are TRBV24-1 and TRBJ2-2; 9 bases are a match to TRBD1. Germline CDR1 reads KGHDR; CDR2 reads SFDVKD. This CDR3 region has 16 residues. V shed 4 bases, J shed 3 bases, and the junction held 5 bases outside the gene matches. The CDR3, as DNA: TGTGCCACCAGTGACCTCGGGACAGGGTACACCGGGGAGCTGTTTTTT. Translated, it gives CATSDLGTGYTGELFF.

V gene TRBV10-3 combines with J gene TRBJ2-6, with TRBD1 matching over 8 bases. Per the germline V gene, CDR1 is ENHRY and CDR2 is SYGVKD. The trim removed 6 bases at V and 2 bases at J, leaving 6 bases unmatched. The CDR3 sequence is 16 residues long. The CDR3 sequence: CAISRGPGAGANVLTF. The CDR3 DNA is TGTGCCATCAGCAGGGGGCCCGGAGCTGGGGCCAACGTCCTGACTTTC.

This clone was recorded a few times. The DNA of the CDR3 is TGTGCCAGTAGTATGAGGGACAGGGTTACTGAAGCTTTCTTT. Its protein is CASSMRDRVTEAFF. The rearrangement links TRBV19 to TRBJ1-1, with 9 nucleotides matching TRBD1. The germline V gene encodes CDR1 LNHDA and CDR2 SQIVND (reference sequence). J lost 5 bases, V lost 3 bases, and 4 bases had no gene match. The CDR3 extends over 14 amino acids.

This clone was observed a handful of times. The chain combines TRBV12-3 or TRBV12-4 with TRBJ1-2, with D hard to call. CDR3 length: 13 residues. V dropped 3 bases and J dropped 1 base, with 6 bases sitting between them. The CDR3 is CASSLADNYGYTF. CDR3 coding DNA: TGTGCCAGCAGTTTGGCGGATAACTATGGCTACACCTTC.

This chain connects TRBV5-1 to TRBJ2-1, with 11 bases that match TRBD2. The CDR3 has 15 amino acids. The germline CDR1 and CDR2 sequences are SGHRS and YFSETQ. J was trimmed by 8 bases and V by 3 bases; bases with no gene match: 7. DNA for the CDR3: TGCGCCAGCAGCTCGGGTAGCGGGAGGGTGTATGAGCAGTTCTTC. It translates to CASSSGSGRVYEQFF.